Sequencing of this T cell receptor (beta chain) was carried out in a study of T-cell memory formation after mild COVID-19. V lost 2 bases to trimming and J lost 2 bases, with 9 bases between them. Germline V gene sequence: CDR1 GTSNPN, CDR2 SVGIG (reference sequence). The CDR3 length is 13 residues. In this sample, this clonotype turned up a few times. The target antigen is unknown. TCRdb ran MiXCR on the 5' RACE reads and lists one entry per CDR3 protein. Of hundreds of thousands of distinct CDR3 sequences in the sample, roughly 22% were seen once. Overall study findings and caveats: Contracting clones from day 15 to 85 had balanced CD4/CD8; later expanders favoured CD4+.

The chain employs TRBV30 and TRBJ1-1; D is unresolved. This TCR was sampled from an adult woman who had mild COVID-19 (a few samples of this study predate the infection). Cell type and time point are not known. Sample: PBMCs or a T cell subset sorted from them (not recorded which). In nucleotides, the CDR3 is TGTGCCTGGAGTAGGGCAGGCAACACTGAAGCTTTCTTT. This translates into CAWSRAGNTEAFF.